These 28 T cell receptor beta chains originate from one sample sequenced in a study of cytomegalovirus exposure and HLA in healthy donors. Vbeta (60) and Jbeta (13) primers were used in the PCR. Data came from immunoSEQ multiplex PCR; TCRdb stores just in-frame clones and leaves some out. The table has roughly 140,000 clones, roughly 80% seen once. Sequenced input: PBMCs. The receptors derive from a woman between 50 and 59 years old in good health and CMV-seropositive.

This chain uses TRBV19 with TRBJ2-7; 10 nucleotides match TRBD1. This CDR3 is built from 15 residues. Germline values: CDR1 LNHDA, CDR2 SQIVND (reference sequence). Germline trimming cut 5 bases from V and 7 bases from J; bases unmatched to any gene: 11. In DNA form, the CDR3 reads TGTGCCAGTAGTCTTCACGGGACAGGGGCGGAAGAGCAGTACTTC. Its translation is CASSLHGTGAEEQYF.

The chain links TRBV7-2 to TRBJ2-1; TRBD2 might be the D (6 bases). CDR1 and CDR2 (germline): SGHTA, FQGNSA. Trimming shortened V by 1 base and J by 3 bases, and 10 bases separated the two germline ends. The CDR3 contains 15 residues. In DNA, the CDR3 is TGTGCCAGCAGCTTAGGGGGGGTGGGCTACAATGAGCAGTTCTTC. Translated: CASSLGGVGYNEQFF.

This clone was detected only a few times. V gene TRBV10-2 combines with J gene TRBJ2-1, with 7 bases identical to TRBD1. After removal of 2 bases from V and 9 bases from J, the junction contained 4 bases not matched to a gene. The length of the CDR3 is 13 residues. CDR1 and CDR2 from the germline V gene are WSHSY and SAAADI. The CDR3 region has the DNA TGCGCCAGCAGTGAGACACAGGGGAGTGAGCAGTTCTTC. Its protein product is CASSETQGSEQFF.

The rearrangement joins TRBV7-8 to TRBJ2-3, with D perhaps TRBD1 (6 bases). Trimming stripped 4 bases from V and 4 bases from J, with 12 bases between. Germline V lookup: CDR1 SGHVS, CDR2 FQNEAQ. This CDR3 comprises 14 residues. The CDR3 reads CASSSTGIPDTQYF. For the CDR3, the DNA is TGTGCCAGCAGCTCAACAGGGATTCCAGATACGCAGTATTTT.

The chain is built from TRBV9 and TRBJ1-2; maybe TRBD1 (5 bases). V lost 5 bases to trimming and J lost 2 bases, with 10 bases between them. CDR3 length: 13 residues. Germline V gene data show CDR1 as SGDLS and CDR2 as YYNGEE. The CDR3: CASRAPGNYGYTF. The CDR3 DNA reads as TGTGCCAGCAGAGCTCCAGGGAACTATGGCTACACCTTC.

This clone was counted between two and nine times. V gene TRBV12-5 combines with J gene TRBJ1-5; a possible D gene is TRBD1 (5 bases). There are 15 residues in the CDR3. Germline V gene data show CDR1 as LGHNT and CDR2 as FRNRAP. V was shortened by 7 bases and J by 0 bases, with 13 bases between the two germline ends. CDR3 nucleotide sequence: TGTGCTAGTGCCTTGGGGCCGGATAGCAATCAGCCCCAGCATTTT. This encodes CASALGPDSNQPQHF.

The chain links TRBV25-1 to TRBJ2-5; 8 bases are a match to TRBD2. Germline assignment: CDR1 MGHDK and CDR2 SYGVNS. The V gene end was trimmed by 7 bases and the J gene end by 3 bases; junction bases not matched to a gene: 10. CDR3 length: 15 residues. The CDR3 DNA reads TGTGCCAGCACCGGGGGGGGAGTAGCTAAAGAGACCCAGTACTTC. Amino acids: CASTGGGVAKETQYF.

This chain uses TRBV5-4 with TRBJ2-7; D unresolved. V lost 2 bases, J lost 0 bases, and 9 bases lay in between. CDR1 and CDR2 (germline): SGHNT, YYREEE (reference sequence). The length of the CDR3 is 14 residues. CDR3 sequence: CASSLSYSSYEQYF. The CDR3 bases are TGTGCCAGCAGCTTAAGTTATAGCTCCTACGAGCAGTACTTC.

The chain couples TRBV7-3 to TRBJ2-3; unclear D gene. Germline CDR1 SGHTA, CDR2 FQGTGA. Deletions cut 0 bases from V and 4 bases from J, with 5 bases between. This CDR3 region has 13 residues. The CDR3 loop reads CASSLTAADTQYF. CDR3 DNA sequence: TGTGCCAGCAGCTTAACGGCCGCAGATACGCAGTATTTT.

Comment on this clone: Relative to the germline gene, one junction end is altered; a read error may explain this. This rearrangement joins TRBV7-9 to TRBJ2-7, with 7 bases identical to TRBD1. The CDR3 loop spans 17 amino acids. Germline V gene lookup returns CDR1 SEHNR and CDR2 FQNEAQ (reference sequence). CDR3 DNA: TGTTCCAGCAGCCCCCTAGGCTTCGGGACAGCCTCCTACGAGCAGTACTTC. It yields the protein CSSSPLGFGTASYEQYF.

The chain combines TRBV5-1 with TRBJ1-1; 8 bases align to TRBD1. V gave up 0 bases and J gave up 8 bases; unmatched junction bases: 3. Germline V lookup: CDR1 SGHRS, CDR2 YFSETQ. The CDR3 sequence is 13 residues long. CDR3 nucleotide sequence: TGCGCCAGCAGCTTGGGACAGGGGTTCGAAGCTTTCTTT. It translates to CASSLGQGFEAFF.

The J gene is TRBJ1-2, the V gene TRBV6-6; no clear D gene. Germline CDR1 is MNHNY and CDR2 is SVGAGI (reference sequence). The length of the CDR3 is 13 residues. Trimming cost V 0 bases and J 2 bases, with 4 bases left between them. The CDR3 here is CASSYSLNYGYTF. CDR3 nucleotide sequence: TGTGCCAGCAGTTACTCACTGAACTATGGCTACACCTTC.

The genes are TRBV6-6 and TRBJ1-5, with 8 positions matching TRBD1. CDR1 is MNHNY, CDR2 SVGAGI, per germline (reference sequence). V gave up 6 bases and J gave up 4 bases; unmatched junction bases: 8. The CDR3 consists of 15 residues. In nucleotides, the CDR3 is TGTGCCAGCAGCAATGGACAGGGAGTTAATCAGCCCCAGCATTTT. It codes for CASSNGQGVNQPQHF.

This clone has just a few counts. This sequence joins TRBV6-6 and TRBJ1-4, with D uncertain. CDR1 is MNHNY and CDR2 is SVGAGI in the germline V gene (reference sequence). The CDR3 is 10 residues long. V was cut by 10 bases and J by 7 bases, with 7 bases left in between. CDR3 nucleotide sequence: TGTGCCACGGGGTTTGAAAAACTGTTTTTT. It specifies CATGFEKLFF.

The chain links TRBV28 to TRBJ2-7, with TRBD2 identical over 13 bases. This CDR3 comprises 15 residues. Germline CDR1 is MDHEN and CDR2 is SYDVKM. Trimming took 6 bases from V and 6 from J; bases not matched to a gene: 8. The chain's CDR3 is CASSAPGLAGFEQYF. In DNA, the CDR3 is TGTGCCAGCAGCGCTCCGGGACTAGCGGGGTTCGAGCAGTACTTC.

The chain is built from TRBV30 and TRBJ2-7; D is undetermined. This CDR3 region has 14 residues. V was cut by 0 bases and J by 3 bases, with 12 bases left in between. Germline CDR1 GTSNPN, CDR2 SVGIG (reference sequence). The CDR3: CAWSVSAENYEQYF. The CDR3, as DNA: TGTGCCTGGAGTGTATCCGCGGAGAACTACGAGCAGTACTTC.

The genes are TRBV6-5 and TRBJ1-2; a possible D gene is TRBD1 (6 bases). Germline V gene data show CDR1 as MNHEY and CDR2 as SVGAGI. V lost 7 bases and J 6 bases, leaving 15 bases between the germline ends. CDR3 length: 13 amino acids. CDR3 region: CASTQRGLDGYTF. The CDR3 nucleotides are TGTGCCAGCACCCAGCGGGGGCTCGATGGCTACACCTTC.

The rearrangement links TRBV28 to TRBJ1-5; TRBD1 might be the D (5 bases). This CDR3 has 13 amino acids. V shed 8 bases and J shed 5 bases, with 13 bases lying between them. CDR1 is MDHEN and CDR2 is SYDVKM in the germline V gene. CDR3 in amino acids: CASRSPGDQPQHF. The DNA of the CDR3 is TGTGCCAGCCGGTCCCCGGGGGATCAGCCCCAGCATTTT.

The genes are TRBV6-1 and TRBJ1-6, with a possible D match to TRBD1 (6 bases). The CDR3 covers 14 residues. The V end was cut by 7 bases, the J end by 6 bases, with 13 bases between. The germline CDR1 and CDR2 sequences are MNHNS and SASEGT. CDR3 DNA: TGTGCCAGCAATGGGGGGGGCCCTAATTCACCCCTCCACTTT. It encodes CASNGGGPNSPLHF.

The chain recombines TRBV5-1 with TRBJ2-1; D uncertain. V lost 0 bases, J lost 5 bases, and 12 bases lay in between. CDR1 SGHRS and CDR2 YFSETQ come from the germline V gene. The CDR3 covers 15 residues. CDR3 in DNA: TGCGCCAGCAGCTTGGGTCCAGGCGTCAACAATGAGCAGTTCTTC. Translating it yields CASSLGPGVNNEQFF. Based on the CDR3 plus reference TRBV5-1 and TRBJ2-1, the full variable domain is KAGVTQTPRYLIKTRGQQVTLSCSPISGHRSVSWYQQTPGQGLQFLFEYFSETQRNKGNFPGRFSGRQFSNSRSEMNVSTLELGDSALYLCASSLGPGVNNEQFFGPGTRLTVL.

This clone was seen a single time. J is TRBJ1-2 and V is TRBV30; 9 nucleotides match TRBD1. The CDR3 sequence is 13 residues long. Germline CDR1 GTSNPN, CDR2 SVGIG (reference sequence). J was trimmed by 8 bases and V by 3 bases; bases with no gene match: 7. Here the CDR3 DNA reads TGTGCCTGGAGCCTGACAGGGGGTGGCGGCTACACCTTC. This encodes CAWSLTGGGGYTF.

The chain joins TRBV12-5 to TRBJ2-5, with 15 nucleotides matching TRBD2. The germline gives CDR1 LGHNT, CDR2 FRNRAP. V shed 3 bases, J shed 2 bases, and the junction held 10 bases outside the gene matches. The CDR3 length is 19 residues. The CDR3, as DNA: TGTGCTAGTGGTTTTAGGACTAGCGGGGGGGCCAGGAATCAAGAGACCCAGTACTTC. Amino acids: CASGFRTSGGARNQETQYF.

V gene TRBV29-1 combines with J gene TRBJ1-2, with D possibly TRBD1 on 5 matching bases. This CDR3 has 12 residues. V was pared by 3 bases and J by 8 bases, with 13 bases between. Germline V gene data show CDR1 as SQVTM and CDR2 as ANQGSEA. CDR3 coding DNA: TGCAGCGTTGAGTCGCAGGGAGGCGGCTACACCTTC. It yields the protein CSVESQGGGYTF.

The V call is TRBV30, the J call TRBJ1-2; possible D gene TRBD1, 6 bases. Trimming left V 0 bases short and J 0 bases short, with 11 bases between. Per the germline V gene, CDR1 is GTSNPN and CDR2 is SVGIG (reference sequence). The CDR3 covers 15 residues. CDR3 residues: CAWSVRQAANYGYTF. CDR3 DNA: TGTGCCTGGAGTGTGAGACAGGCTGCTAACTATGGCTACACCTTC.

Only a few counts were recorded for this clone. V gene TRBV5-1 combines with J gene TRBJ2-5, with 14 bases identical to TRBD2. The J call may be wrong; the DNA end is better matched by TRBJ2-7. This CDR3 comprises 16 residues. The germline V gene has CDR1 SGHRS and CDR2 YFSETQ. The CDR3 nucleotides read TGCGCCAGCAGCTTGGCGACTAGCGGGGGGGCCTACGAGCAGTACTTC. This sequence encodes CASSLATSGGAYEQYF.

The rearrangement joins TRBV30 to TRBJ1-5, with 10 bases matching TRBD1. CDR1 GTSNPN and CDR2 SVGIG come from the germline V gene (reference sequence). The junction had 3 bases not matched to a gene; V was cut back by 3 bases and J by 4 bases. This CDR3 contains 14 residues. The DNA for the CDR3 is TGTGCCTGGAGCGCGGGACAGGGGAATCAGCCCCAGCATTTT. As protein: CAWSAGQGNQPQHF. Using reference TRBV30 and TRBJ1-5 for the parts outside the CDR3, the full variable domain is SQTIHQWPATLVQPVGSPLSLECTVEGTSNPNLYWYRQAAGRGLQLLFYSVGIGQISSEVPQNLSASRPQDRQFILSSKKLLLSDSGFYLCAWSAGQGNQPQHFGDGTRLSIL.

This chain joins TRBV5-8 and TRBJ1-6; D gene unclear. Trimming left V 1 base short and J 5 bases short, with 7 bases between. In germline, CDR1 is SGHTS, CDR2 YDEGEE. The CDR3 runs 14 residues. This chain's CDR3 is CASSLNSNNSPLHF. The CDR3 region has the DNA TGTGCCAGCAGCTTGAACAGTAATAATTCACCCCTCCACTTT.

V and J are TRBV10-3 and TRBJ2-7; 7 positions agree with TRBD1. Germline trimming cut 4 bases from V and 3 bases from J; bases unmatched to any gene: 6. The CDR3 has 14 amino acids. Per the germline V gene, CDR1 is ENHRY and CDR2 is SYGVKD. The CDR3, as DNA: TGTGCCATCAGTGTTTTCGGGACAGACTACGAGCAGTACTTC. The encoded protein is CAISVFGTDYEQYF.